This T cell receptor beta chain is from a study of cytomegalovirus exposure and HLA in healthy donors. TCRdb's copy holds only in-frame clones and misses some; the assay was immunoSEQ multiplex PCR. The sample carries tens of thousands of clones, 90% to 96% recorded once. Notes on the study in general: Rare TCR sequences predominated, though certain public TCRs were found in many donors.

Deletions cut 5 bases from V and 4 bases from J, with 15 bases between. Per germline, CDR1 SGHRS and CDR2 YFSETQ. This CDR3 spans 15 amino acids. About this clone itself: The antigen is undetermined.

The sample consisted of PBMCs. The chain couples TRBV5-1 to TRBJ2-2, with D maybe TRBD1 (6 bases). The sequence derives from a woman aged 18-29 years in good health and CMV-seronegative. CDR3 bases: TGCGCCAGCAGTCTACAGGGCCAGGTCACCGGGGAGCTGTTTTTT. Translation gives CASSLQGQVTGELFF. Filled out from reference TRBV5-1 and TRBJ2-2, the complete variable domain reads KAGVTQTPRYLIKTRGQQVTLSCSPISGHRSVSWYQQTPGQGLQFLFEYFSETQRNKGNFPGRFSGRQFSNSRSEMNVSTLELGDSALYLCASSLQGQVTGELFFGEGSRLTVL.